This T cell receptor (beta chain) derives from a study of Japanese encephalitis immunity and Zika vaccine responses (TCRdb year 2021). Background for the entire study: Three 5.0 ug doses of alum-adjuvanted ZPIV were administered to included participants at weeks 0, 4 and 28. TCR repertoires from a few flavivirus-naive individuals were additionally analyzed at weeks 2, 6 and 52 after the start of ZPIV vaccination. For TCR sequencing, about 6 representative participants were selected from each pre-vaccination group, and samples were taken at week 0 (after pre-vaccination, before ZPIV) and at week 52. Before ZPIV, around twelve participants were given one dose of YFV vaccine (YF-VAX), while about 10 participants were flavivirus-naive. Approximately twelve participants were given two doses of JEV vaccine (IXIARO) 28 days apart, two to three months before the first ZPIV dose. For stimulation, either ZIKV structural-protein peptide pools divided into flavivirus-conserved and non-conserved sets were used, or JEV or YFV peptides matching the pre-vaccination. The study tested whether prior Japanese encephalitis virus (JEV) or yellow fever virus (YFV) vaccination shaped CD4 T cell responses to the Zika vaccine. ZIKV peptides were 15-mers overlapping by 11 residues, selected for NetMHCpan/NetMHCII-predicted epitopes with affinity below 50 nM. Here is what the overall study found, with its caveats: Samples clustered by participant with no similarity between individuals, suggesting no public TCRs were detected. CD8 T cell responses of very low magnitude were detected against ZIKV peptide pools and were observed in only a few individuals. Higher repertoire similarity across time-points and stimulations was observed in JEV-pre-vaccinated donors than in YFV-pre-vaccinated donors, indicating that more clonotypes were common to ZIKV and JEV stimulation. Sample size limitations prevented peptide-pool deconvolution, so the individual peptides driving cross-reactive responses were not identified. The analysis covered only a subset of trial participants who had three doses and adequate samples, rather than the whole vaccinated cohort. After ZPIV, repertoire richness of CD4 T cells responding to conserved ZIKV epitopes significantly decreased in JEV-pre-vaccinated donors.

This clonotype was found many times. No much larger clone exists at a distance of one base, and base qualities are not known. Receptor amplification or capture employed 5' RACE. Before sequencing, the TCRbeta libraries were pooled in proportion to the number of cells sorted for each library. Total RNA was extracted from sorted cells with RNAzol RT, and cDNA was synthesized with an oligo(dT) primer and a template-switching oligo. The TCRbeta V-CDR3-J region was amplified by PCR between a SMARTer oligo primer and a TCRbeta constant-region primer using Kapa HiFi. A second PCR attached Illumina adaptors and sample-specific index barcodes, followed by HighPrep bead cleanup and Bioanalyzer confirmation of a band of roughly 650 bp. Sequencing of the libraries was done on an Illumina MiSeq using 2x151 bp paired-end reads. The authors' pipeline ran thus. An in-house Java program demultiplexed the reads, and MiXCR assigned TCRbeta annotations and counted clonotypes. Repertoire overlap was assessed with Morisita-Horn indices from the R package vegan, and UPGMA clustering and Circos plots of recurring clonotypes were generated. Shannon diversity and richness were normalized to the highest possible value given the input cell numbers, yielding values from 0 to 1. CDR3beta sequences were aligned with MUSCLE, distances computed with SeqinR, and multidimensional scaling plotted in R. TCRdb handled the public reads itself, with Q25 trimming in fastp and clone calling in MiXCR, and kept productive beta chains. Under each unique CDR3 protein, matching rows form one entry showing the most common genes and DNA. TCRdb's processing, not the study's, gives the V and J calls here. In all, the sample holds 1,500 to 2,000 distinct CDR3 sequences, and 5% to 5.5% of those were seen once. About 30% of the sample lies in the top ten.

After labeling with CellTrace CFSE, PBMCs were cultured for around six days in RPMI containing about 8% human serum along with peptide pools, each at about 1 ug/mL. Unfixed proliferating CD4 T cells were sorted on a BD FACSAria as live CD56-CD19-CD16-CD3+CD4+ CFSE-low cells. The enrolled adults were healthy and tested seronegative for ZIKV, JEV, YFV, DENV and WNV on microneutralization screening. Samples came from a phase 1, double-blinded, randomized, placebo-controlled trial of an alum-adjuvanted Zika purified-inactivated virus (ZPIV) vaccine. Peripheral blood mononuclear cells were isolated by standard procedure and were kept frozen in liquid nitrogen until use. The source material was antigen-activated CD4+ T cells from blood, cultured, sampled during a Zika inactivated vaccine study. This TCR was sampled from an adult woman who received an inactivated Zika virus vaccine.

The DNA sequence is as follows: TGCAGTGCTTCCCCCCTTGGGGTGAACACCGGGGAGCTGTTTTTT. Its protein product is CSASPLGVNTGELFF. The rearrangement combines TRBV20-1 with TRBJ2-2; the D gene remains uncertain. From a lookup of the germline V gene (reference sequence), CDR1 and CDR2 are DFQATT and SNEGSKA. The V and J ends are trimmed by 5 bases and 1 base, leaving 14 bases between them. The CDR3, from cysteine to phenylalanine, totals 15 residues. Here the CDR3 DNA is all that survives: 45 bases in frame from base 1.